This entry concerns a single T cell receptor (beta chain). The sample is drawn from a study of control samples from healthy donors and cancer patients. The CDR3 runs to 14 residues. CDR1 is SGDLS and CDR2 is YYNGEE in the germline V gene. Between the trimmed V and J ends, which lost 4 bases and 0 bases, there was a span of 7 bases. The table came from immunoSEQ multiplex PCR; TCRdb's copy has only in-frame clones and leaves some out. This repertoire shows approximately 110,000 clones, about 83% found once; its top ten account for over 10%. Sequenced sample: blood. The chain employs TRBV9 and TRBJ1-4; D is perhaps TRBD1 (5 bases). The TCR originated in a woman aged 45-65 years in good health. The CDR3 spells CASSPTATNEKLFF. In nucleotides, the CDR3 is TGTGCCAGCAGCCCGACAGCAACTAATGAAAAACTGTTTTTT.